Each of the 26 T cell receptor beta chains below was sequenced from the same sample in a study of T cells expressing NK-cell markers (dated by TCRdb to the early 2020s). The library relied on 5' RACE. These reads were obtained on an Illumina HiSeq 2000. Reads reprocessed by TCRdb are summarized as one entry per CDR3 protein sequence, and DNA is absent. This sample's table contains around 280,000 distinct CDR3 sequences. The ten largest account for approximately 0.41% of the sample. Sequenced sample: blood T cells: a sorted CD56 or NKG2C T cell subset, CD4+ or CD8+ T cells, or bulk PBMC T cells (not recorded which). These receptor sequences come from a man aged 18 to 30 in good health. Donor details come from another sample of the same person, matched by shared clones.

This chain's CDR3 is CASSPLQGNDTQYF. The rearrangement joins TRBV11-2 to TRBJ2-3; TCRdb proposes TRBD1, but this gene call is untestable without DNA. CDR3 size: 14 residues. Germline V lookup: CDR1 SGHAT, CDR2 FQNNGV.

The CDR3 spells CAWSLMLGQSASYNSPLHF. This chain joins TRBV30 and TRBJ1-6; the D call from TCRdb, TRBD1, cannot be confirmed without DNA. This CDR3 contains 19 residues. The germline gives CDR1 GTSNPN, CDR2 SVGIG (reference sequence).

The genes are TRBV10-3 and TRBJ2-7. The germline CDR1 and CDR2 sequences are ENHRY and SYGVKD. The CDR3 consists of 14 residues. The CDR3 spells CAISESADYYEQYF.

The chain joins TRBV6-1 to TRBJ2-7; the TCRdb D gene call, TRBD2, has no DNA to confirm it. The length of the CDR3 is 16 residues. The germline V gene has CDR1 MNHNS and CDR2 SASEGT. CDR3: CASSRRPTSGSYEQYF.

The CDR3 is CASSLNVRALSGANVLTF. This chain links TRBV11-2 with TRBJ2-6; there is no DNA to check the TCRdb D call of TRBD2. Looked up from germline, CDR1 is SGHAT and CDR2 is FQNNGV. The CDR3 has 18 amino acids.

V usage is TRBV5-6 and J usage is TRBJ2-2; TCRdb lists TRBD1, though no DNA is available to test this call. The CDR3 totals 16 residues. Germline assignment: CDR1 SGHDT and CDR2 YYEEEE. The chain's CDR3 is CASSRGQGWNTGELFF.

CDR3 amino acids: CASSLRTGDYGYTF. The chain is built from TRBV12-3 or TRBV12-4 and TRBJ1-2; lacking DNA, the TRBD1 call made by TCRdb goes unchecked. This CDR3 spans 14 amino acids.

The chain links TRBV29-1 to TRBJ2-1; TCRdb outputs TRBD2, but without DNA this stays unchecked. CDR1 is SQVTM and CDR2 is ANQGSEA in the germline V gene. The CDR3 is made up of 16 amino acids. CDR3 amino acids: CSVESEGAVLDNEQFF.

The chain employs TRBV29-1 and TRBJ2-5; TCRdb's assignment of TRBD1 cannot be checked, as there is no DNA. Germline CDR1 and CDR2: SQVTM and ANQGSEA. The CDR3 is 12 residues long. The CDR3 sequence is CSVQSGEETQYF.

This chain connects TRBV20-1 to TRBJ2-3; TCRdb's assignment of TRBD2 cannot be checked, as there is no DNA. This CDR3 has 16 residues. Germline V gene sequence: CDR1 DFQATT, CDR2 SNEGSKA (reference sequence). The CDR3 protein is CSARDLIREVTDTQYF.

The chain links TRBV2 to TRBJ2-5; TCRdb's D gene call, TRBD1, goes unchecked for lack of DNA. The CDR3 has 15 amino acids. CDR1 is SNHLY, CDR2 FYNNEI, per germline. Here the CDR3 reads CASSEAPGEEETQYF.

V is TRBV6-5 and J is TRBJ2-3; TCRdb's D call, TRBD2, is unchecked because there is no DNA. This CDR3 is 18 amino acids long. Germline assignment: CDR1 MNHEY and CDR2 SVGAGI. The chain's CDR3 is CARGSGLAVKFGTDTQYF.

V and J are TRBV29-1 and TRBJ1-2; as DNA is missing, the TRBD1 call by TCRdb cannot be tested. CDR1 and CDR2 (germline): SQVTM, ANQGSEA. The CDR3 totals 13 residues. CDR3 region: CSAGDQANYGYTF.

V usage is TRBV12-3 or TRBV12-4 and J usage is TRBJ2-3; TCRdb gives TRBD1 as the D gene, but with no DNA this cannot be confirmed. The CDR3 is 14 residues long. CDR3 in amino acids: CASSPGPPVVNEYF.

CDR3 sequence reads: CASSPASGIGEQFF. The chain employs TRBV4-2 and TRBJ2-1; TCRdb's assignment of TRBD2 cannot be checked, as there is no DNA. The CDR3 is made up of 14 amino acids. In germline, CDR1 is LGHNA, CDR2 YNFKEQ.

The chain uses TRBV12-3 or TRBV12-4 and TRBJ1-1. The CDR3 totals 14 residues. The CDR3 loop is CASRGYWENTEAFF.

CDR3 in amino acids: CASSLGPGQGAVSNQPQHF. This chain connects TRBV7-8 to TRBJ1-5; with no DNA, the TCRdb D assignment of TRBD1 cannot be verified. Germline V gene sequence: CDR1 SGHVS, CDR2 FQNEAQ. The CDR3 is 19 residues long.

The J gene is TRBJ1-1, the V gene TRBV5-6; the D gene TCRdb calls, TRBD1, cannot be checked with no DNA. The CDR3 length is 13 residues. Germline CDR1 is SGHDT and CDR2 is YYEEEE. Here the CDR3 reads CASSPPGWTEAFF. The full variable domain, rest sourced from reference TRBV5-6 and TRBJ1-1, is DAGVTQSPTHLIKTRGQQVTLRCSPKSGHDTVSWYQQALGQGPQFIFQYYEEEERQRGNFPDRFSGHQFPNYSSELNVNALLLGDSALYLCASSPPGWTEAFFGQGTRLTVV.

This chain links TRBV19 with TRBJ2-6. Germline V CDR1 and CDR2: LNHDA, SQIVND (reference sequence). The length of the CDR3 is 14 residues. This CDR3 reads CASMKNAGANVLTF. Drawing the rest from reference TRBV19 and TRBJ2-6, the complete variable domain is DGGITQSPKYLFRKEGQNVTLSCEQNLNHDAMYWYRQDPGQGLRLIYYSQIVNDFQKGDIAEGYSVSREKKESFPLTVTSAQKNPTAFYLCASMKNAGANVLTFGAGSRLTVL.

The chain carries TRBV2 and TRBJ1-6. The CDR3 totals 15 residues. Germline CDR1 reads SNHLY; CDR2 reads FYNNEI. The CDR3 loop is CASSEAEQSYSPLHF.

The J gene is TRBJ2-3, the V gene TRBV18; TCRdb outputs TRBD2, but without DNA this stays unchecked. CDR1 is KGHSH, CDR2 LQKENI, per germline. CDR3 length: 16 amino acids. CDR3 residues: CASSPELAGSSDTQYF. Full variable domain (missing parts from reference TRBV18 and TRBJ2-3): NAGVMQNPRHLVRRRGQEARLRCSPMKGHSHVYWYRQLPEEGLKFMVYLQKENIIDESGMPKERFSAEFPKEGPSILRIQQVVRGDSAAYFCASSPELAGSSDTQYFGPGTRLTVL.

The chain uses TRBV5-1 and TRBJ2-2. Per germline, CDR1 SGHRS and CDR2 YFSETQ. The CDR3 has 14 residues. The CDR3 here is CASSLSSNTGELFF.

The CDR3 protein is CASFRQGKNEQFF. V gene TRBV5-1 combines with J gene TRBJ2-1; there is no DNA to check the TCRdb D call of TRBD1. The length of the CDR3 is 13 residues. Germline CDR1 reads SGHRS; CDR2 reads YFSETQ.

This chain uses TRBV3-1 with TRBJ2-5; TCRdb's D gene call, TRBD2, goes unchecked for lack of DNA. CDR1 LGHDT and CDR2 YNNKEL come from the germline V gene (reference sequence). This CDR3 has 12 residues. CDR3 loop: CASTSTRETQYF.

The chain has TRBV20-1 and TRBJ2-3; TCRdb's D call of TRBD1 is untestable without DNA. Germline V gives CDR1 DFQATT, CDR2 SNEGSKA (reference sequence). The CDR3 is 13 residues long. CDR3 protein: CSARGENTDTQYF.

The chain combines TRBV7-6 with TRBJ2-5; TCRdb's D call of TRBD1 is untestable without DNA. CDR3 length: 16 residues. The germline CDR1 and CDR2 sequences are SGHVS and FNYEAQ. The CDR3 loop reads CASSPTPPRAGETQYF.